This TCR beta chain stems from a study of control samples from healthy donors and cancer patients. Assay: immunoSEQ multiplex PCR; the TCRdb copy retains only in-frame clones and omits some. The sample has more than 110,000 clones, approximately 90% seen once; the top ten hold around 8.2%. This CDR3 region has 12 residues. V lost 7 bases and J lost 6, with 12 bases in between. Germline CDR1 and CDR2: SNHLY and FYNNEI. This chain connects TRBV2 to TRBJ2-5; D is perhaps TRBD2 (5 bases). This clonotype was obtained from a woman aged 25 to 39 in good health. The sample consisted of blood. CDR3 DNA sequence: TGTGCCAGCATTCCTAGCTTGAAGACCCAGTACTTC. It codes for CASIPSLKTQYF. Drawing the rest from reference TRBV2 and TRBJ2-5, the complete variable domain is EPEVTQTPSHQVTQMGQEVILRCVPISNHLYFYWYRQILGQKVEFLVSFYNNEISEKSEIFDDQFSVERPDGSNFTLKIRSTKLEDSAMYFCASIPSLKTQYFGPGTRLLVL.